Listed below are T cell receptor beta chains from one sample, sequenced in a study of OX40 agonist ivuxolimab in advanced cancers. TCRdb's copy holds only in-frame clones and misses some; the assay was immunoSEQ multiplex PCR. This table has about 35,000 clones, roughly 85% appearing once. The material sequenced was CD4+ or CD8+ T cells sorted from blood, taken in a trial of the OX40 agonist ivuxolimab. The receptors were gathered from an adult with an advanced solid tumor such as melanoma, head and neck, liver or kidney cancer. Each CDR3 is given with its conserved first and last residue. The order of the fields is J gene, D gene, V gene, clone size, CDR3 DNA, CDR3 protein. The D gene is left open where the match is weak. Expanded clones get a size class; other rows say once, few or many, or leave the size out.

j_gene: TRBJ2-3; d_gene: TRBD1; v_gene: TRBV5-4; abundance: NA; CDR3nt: TGTGCCAGCAGCTTGTCCGGGACAGGGGACACAGATACGCAGTATTTT; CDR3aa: CASSLSGTGDTDTQYF
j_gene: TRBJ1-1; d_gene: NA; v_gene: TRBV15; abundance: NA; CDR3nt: TGTGCCACCAGCAGACTCGGGACGAACACTGAAGCTTTCTTT; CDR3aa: CATSRLGTNTEAFF
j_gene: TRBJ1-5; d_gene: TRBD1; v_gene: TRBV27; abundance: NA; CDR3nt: TGTGCCAGCAGTCCCGGGACAGTCAATCAGCCCCAGCATTTT; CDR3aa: CASSPGTVNQPQHF
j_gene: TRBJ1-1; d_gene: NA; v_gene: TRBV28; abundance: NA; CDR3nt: TGTGCCAGCAGTCCGCGGGGCACTGAAGCTTTCTTT; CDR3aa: CASSPRGTEAFF
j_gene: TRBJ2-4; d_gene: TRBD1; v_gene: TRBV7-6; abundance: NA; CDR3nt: TGTGCCAGCAGCCCTACAGGGGATTATGACATTCAGTACTTC; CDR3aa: CASSPTGDYDIQYF
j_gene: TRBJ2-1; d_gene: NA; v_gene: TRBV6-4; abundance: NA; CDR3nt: TGTGCCAGCAGTGAGGGGCTAAGCTCCTACAATGAGCAGTTCTTC; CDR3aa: CASSEGLSSYNEQFF
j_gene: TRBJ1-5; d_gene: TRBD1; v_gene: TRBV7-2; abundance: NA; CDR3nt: TGTGCCAGCAGCTTAGTCCCAGGGGGCAGAGAGCCCCAGCATTTT; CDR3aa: CASSLVPGGREPQHF
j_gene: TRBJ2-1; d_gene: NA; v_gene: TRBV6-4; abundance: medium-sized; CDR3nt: TGTGCCAGCAGTGACTCGGGGGAGTTTGAGCAGTTCTTC; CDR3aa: CASSDSGEFEQFF
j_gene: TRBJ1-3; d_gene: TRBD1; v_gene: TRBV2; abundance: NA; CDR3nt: TGTGCCAGCAGTGAAGTGACAAGGGGGCTCGAAAACACCATATATTTT; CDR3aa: CASSEVTRGLENTIYF
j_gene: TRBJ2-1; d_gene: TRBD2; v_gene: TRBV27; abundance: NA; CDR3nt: TGTGCCAGCAGACTGGGGGGACTAGCCGGGGATGAGCAGTTCTTC; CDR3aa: CASRLGGLAGDEQFF
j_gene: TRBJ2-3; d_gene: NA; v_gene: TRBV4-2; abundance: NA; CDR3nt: TGTGCCAGCAGCCAAGGACGAGAACGCACAGATACGCAGTATTTT; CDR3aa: CASSQGRERTDTQYF
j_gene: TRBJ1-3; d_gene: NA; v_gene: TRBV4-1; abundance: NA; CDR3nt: TGCGCCAGCAGCTCCCTGACCGGGCCGGCTGGAAACACCATATATTTT; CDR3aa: CASSSLTGPAGNTIYF
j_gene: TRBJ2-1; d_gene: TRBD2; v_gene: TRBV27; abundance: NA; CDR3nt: TGTGCCAGCAGTAATCGACTAGCGGGAGATTTCAATGAGCAGTTCTTC; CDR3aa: CASSNRLAGDFNEQFF
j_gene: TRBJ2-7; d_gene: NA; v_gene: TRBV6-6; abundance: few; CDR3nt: TGTGCCAGCAGTTACGAGGGGCTCGAGCAGTACTTC; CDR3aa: CASSYEGLEQYF
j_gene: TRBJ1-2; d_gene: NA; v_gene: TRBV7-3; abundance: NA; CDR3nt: TGTGCCAGCAGCTTCGCCCCGAGCGATGGCTACACCTTC; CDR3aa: CASSFAPSDGYTF
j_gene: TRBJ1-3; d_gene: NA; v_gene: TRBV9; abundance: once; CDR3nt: TGTGCCAGCAGCGTAGAAGCGGGGTTAAACACCATATATTTT; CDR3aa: CASSVEAGLNTIYF
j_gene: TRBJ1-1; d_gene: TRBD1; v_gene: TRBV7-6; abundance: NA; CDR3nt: TGTGCCAGCAGCCCAGACAGGGCCTCAGCTGAAGCTTTCTTT; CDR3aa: CASSPDRASAEAFF
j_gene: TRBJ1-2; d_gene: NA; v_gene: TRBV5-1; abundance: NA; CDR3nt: TGCGCCAGCAGCTTGGAAGGGGTGGACGGCTACACCTTC; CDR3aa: CASSLEGVDGYTF
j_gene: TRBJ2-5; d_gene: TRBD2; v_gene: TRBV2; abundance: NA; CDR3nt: TGTGCCAGCAGTGTCTTGACTAGCGGGGGGTGGACCCAGTACTTC; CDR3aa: CASSVLTSGGWTQYF
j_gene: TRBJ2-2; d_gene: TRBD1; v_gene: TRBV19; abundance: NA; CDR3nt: TGTGCCACTCCAGGACAGGGAGGACCCGGGGAGCTGTTTTTT; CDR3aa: CATPGQGGPGELFF
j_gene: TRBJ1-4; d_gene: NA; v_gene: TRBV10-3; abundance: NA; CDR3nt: TGTGCCAGGACGGTTGCAACTAATGAAAAACTGTTTTTT; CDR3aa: CARTVATNEKLFF
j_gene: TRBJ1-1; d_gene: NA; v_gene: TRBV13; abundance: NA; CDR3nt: TGTGCCAGCAGCCTCCCTACAGAGAACACTGAAGCTTTCTTT; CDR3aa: CASSLPTENTEAFF
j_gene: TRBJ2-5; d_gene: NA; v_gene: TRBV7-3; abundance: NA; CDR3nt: TGTGCCAGCAGCCCGTCGGGGGAGGATGAGACCCAGTACTTC; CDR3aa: CASSPSGEDETQYF
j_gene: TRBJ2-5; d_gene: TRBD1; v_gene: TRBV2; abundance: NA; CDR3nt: TGTGCCAGCAGCCGGTTGGGTGCACAGGGGATTGAATGGGAGACCCAGTACTTC; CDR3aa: CASSRLGAQGIEWETQYF
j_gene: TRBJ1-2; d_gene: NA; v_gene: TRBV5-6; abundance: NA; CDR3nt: TGTGCCAGCAGCTTTATCCGGGGCGGACATGGCTACACCTTC; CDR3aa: CASSFIRGGHGYTF
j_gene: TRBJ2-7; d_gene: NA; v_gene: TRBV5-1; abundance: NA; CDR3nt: TGCGCCAGCAGGGACGGTTACGAGCAGTACTTC; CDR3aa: CASRDGYEQYF
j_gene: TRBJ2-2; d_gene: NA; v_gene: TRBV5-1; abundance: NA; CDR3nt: TGCGCCAGCTTCGCGCCGAACACCGGGGAGCTGTTTTTT; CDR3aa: CASFAPNTGELFF
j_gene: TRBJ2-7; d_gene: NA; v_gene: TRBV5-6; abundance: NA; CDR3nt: TGTGCCAGCAGCTTTTTGATCACATCCAACGAGCAGTACTTC; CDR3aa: CASSFLITSNEQYF
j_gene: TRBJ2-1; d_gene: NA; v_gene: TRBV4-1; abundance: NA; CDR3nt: TGCGCCAGCAGCCAAGGTTCCGCCCGGAGCTCCTACAATGAGCAGTTCTTC; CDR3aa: CASSQGSARSSYNEQFF
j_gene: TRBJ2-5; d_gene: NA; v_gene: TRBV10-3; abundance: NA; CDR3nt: TGTGCCATCAGTGAGTCGGAGAGGGGCCAAGAGACCCAGTACTTC; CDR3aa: CAISESERGQETQYF
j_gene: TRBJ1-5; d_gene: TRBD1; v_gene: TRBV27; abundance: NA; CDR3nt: TGTGCCAGCAGTTTATCAGGGGGCTTGAATCAGCCCCAGCATTTT; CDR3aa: CASSLSGGLNQPQHF
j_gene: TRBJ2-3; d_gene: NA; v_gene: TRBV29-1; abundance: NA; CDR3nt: TGCAGCGTTGAGTACGGCAGTATGAGCACAGATACGCAGTATTTT; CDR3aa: CSVEYGSMSTDTQYF
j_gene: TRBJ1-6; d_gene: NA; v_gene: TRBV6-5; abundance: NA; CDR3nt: TGTGCCAGCAGTCAGGCTTGGAACTCACCCCTCCACTTT; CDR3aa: CASSQAWNSPLHF
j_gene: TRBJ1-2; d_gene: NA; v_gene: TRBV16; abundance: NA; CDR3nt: TGTGCCAGCAGCCAATCGCTCCAGGTCTTATGGGGCTACACCTTC; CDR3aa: CASSQSLQVLWGYTF
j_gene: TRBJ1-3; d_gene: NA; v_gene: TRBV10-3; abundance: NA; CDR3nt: TGTGCCATCAGTGAGTCAGGCCACTCTGGAAACACCATATATTTT; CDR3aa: CAISESGHSGNTIYF
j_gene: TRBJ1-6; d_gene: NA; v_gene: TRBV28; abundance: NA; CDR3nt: TGTGCCAGCACCCCCGACCGCCTGAGCTCCTATAATTCACCCCTCCACTTT; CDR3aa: CASTPDRLSSYNSPLHF
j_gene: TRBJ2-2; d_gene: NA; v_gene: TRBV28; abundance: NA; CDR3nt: TGTGCCAGCAACCCAAACACCGGGGAGCTGTTTTTT; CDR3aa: CASNPNTGELFF
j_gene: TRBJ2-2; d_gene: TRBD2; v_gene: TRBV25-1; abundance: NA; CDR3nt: TGTGCCAGCAGTGACCATACCGGGAGGGCCCGAGAGCTGTTTTTT; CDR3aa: CASSDHTGRARELFF
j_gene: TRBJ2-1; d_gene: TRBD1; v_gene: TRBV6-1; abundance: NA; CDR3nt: TGTGCCACGGACAGGGCCTCCTACAATGAGCAGTTCTTC; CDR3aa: CATDRASYNEQFF
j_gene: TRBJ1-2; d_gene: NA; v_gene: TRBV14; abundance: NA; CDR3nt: TGTGCCAGCAGCCAGAATACATACTATGGCTACACCTTC; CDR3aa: CASSQNTYYGYTF
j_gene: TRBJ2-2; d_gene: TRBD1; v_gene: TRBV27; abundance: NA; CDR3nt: TGTGCCAGCTGTGTAACGACAGGGGGCAGGACCGGGGAGCTGTTTTTT; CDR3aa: CASCVTTGGRTGELFF
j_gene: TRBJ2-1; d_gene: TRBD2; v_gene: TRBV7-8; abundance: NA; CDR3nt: TGTGCCAGCAGCTATGATACCGGGACTACCATGAGCTCCTACAATGAGCAGTTCTTC; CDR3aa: CASSYDTGTTMSSYNEQFF
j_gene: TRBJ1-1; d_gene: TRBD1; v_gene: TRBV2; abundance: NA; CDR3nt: TGTGCCAGCAGTCCCCTTCAGGGGGGGGACACTGAAGCTTTCTTT; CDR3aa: CASSPLQGGDTEAFF
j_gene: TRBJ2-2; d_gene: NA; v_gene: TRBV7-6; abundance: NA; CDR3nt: TGTGCCAGCAGCTCCTATAGTAGCAGGGGTACCGGGGAGCTGTTTTTT; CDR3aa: CASSSYSSRGTGELFF
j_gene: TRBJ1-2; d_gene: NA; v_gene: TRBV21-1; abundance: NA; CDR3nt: TGTGCCAGCAGCCAAATACCCGGACAGGGAGACTATGGCTACACCTTC; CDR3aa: CASSQIPGQGDYGYTF
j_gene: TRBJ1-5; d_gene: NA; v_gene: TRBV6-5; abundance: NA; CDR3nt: TGTGCCAGCAGTTCCCTTAATCAGCCCCAGCATTTT; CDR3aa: CASSSLNQPQHF
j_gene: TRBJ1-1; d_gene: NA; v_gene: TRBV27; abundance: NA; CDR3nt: TGTGCCAGCAGTCTAGGGGGTGGGAACACTGAAGCTTTCTTT; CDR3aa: CASSLGGGNTEAFF
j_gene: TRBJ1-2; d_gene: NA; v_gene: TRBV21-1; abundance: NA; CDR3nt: TGTGCCGGGGCAGGGGGACAGGGGAAAAGAACTGGCTACACCTTC; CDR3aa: CAGAGGQGKRTGYTF
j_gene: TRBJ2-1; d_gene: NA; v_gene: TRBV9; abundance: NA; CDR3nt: TGTGCCAGCAGCGGGGCGCAGAACAATGAGCAGTTCTTC; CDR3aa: CASSGAQNNEQFF
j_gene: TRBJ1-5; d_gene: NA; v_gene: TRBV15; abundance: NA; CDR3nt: TGTGCCACCAGCAGAGATCAGTACCCGGGGGGATATAACAGCAATCAGCCCCAGCATTTT; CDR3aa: CATSRDQYPGGYNSNQPQHF
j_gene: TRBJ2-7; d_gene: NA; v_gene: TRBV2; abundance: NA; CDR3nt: TGTGCCAGCAGTCCGGGACACGCGACCTCCTACGAGCAGTACTTC; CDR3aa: CASSPGHATSYEQYF
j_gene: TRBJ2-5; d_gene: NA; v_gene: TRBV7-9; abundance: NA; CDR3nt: TGTGCCAGCAGCTTAAGTCTAGCAAAGACCCAGTACTTC; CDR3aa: CASSLSLAKTQYF
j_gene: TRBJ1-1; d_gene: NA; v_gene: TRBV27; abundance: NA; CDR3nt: TGTGCCAGCAGTTTAAAATACATGAACACTGAAGCTTTCTTT; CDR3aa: CASSLKYMNTEAFF
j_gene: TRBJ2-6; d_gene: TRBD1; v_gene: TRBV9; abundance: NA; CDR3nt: TGTGCCAGCAGCGTTGGACAGGATCATCCTGGGGCCAACGTCCTGACTTTC; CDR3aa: CASSVGQDHPGANVLTF